These 30 T cell receptor beta chains came from one sample sequenced in a study of OX40 agonist ivuxolimab in advanced cancers. TCRdb's copy holds only in-frame clones and misses some; the assay was immunoSEQ multiplex PCR. In the table there are tens of thousands of clones, around 93% of which are singletons. Sequenced material: CD4+ or CD8+ T cells sorted from blood, taken in a trial of the OX40 agonist ivuxolimab. These receptors originate from an adult with an advanced solid tumor such as melanoma, head and neck, liver or kidney cancer.

J is TRBJ2-5 and V is TRBV28; 8 bases line up with TRBD1. V trimming: 3 bases; J trimming: 4 bases; junction bases outside the gene matches: 7. This CDR3 is built from 15 residues. Germline V gives CDR1 MDHEN, CDR2 SYDVKM. The DNA for the CDR3 is TGTGCCAGCAGTTTCTCCCTCGACAGGGGAGAGACCCAGTACTTC. It specifies CASSFSLDRGETQYF.

The chain couples TRBV9 to TRBJ2-7; no reliable D call. Germline values: CDR1 SGDLS, CDR2 YYNGEE. This CDR3 has 11 amino acids. The V gene lost 4 bases and the J gene lost 2 bases, with 4 bases spanning the gap. CDR3 nucleotide sequence: TGTGCCAGCAGCCGTCCCTACGAGCAGTACTTC. Its translation is CASSRPYEQYF.

This chain joins TRBV5-6 and TRBJ2-1; 7 bases agree with TRBD2. The trim removed 3 bases at V and 10 bases at J, leaving 7 bases unmatched. Germline V gives CDR1 SGHDT, CDR2 YYEEEE. The CDR3 runs 13 residues. The CDR3 region is CASSSSGGTEQFF. The CDR3 coding sequence is TGTGCCAGCAGCTCATCCGGGGGGACCGAGCAGTTCTTC.

The V gene is TRBV29-1, the J gene TRBJ2-2; no reliable D call. Germline values: CDR1 SQVTM, CDR2 ANQGSEA. Trimming stripped 3 bases from V and 6 bases from J, with 14 bases between. CDR3 length: 14 amino acids. The CDR3 bases are TGCAGCGTTGAGTACCGCTGGGCCCCCGGGGAGCTGTTTTTT. It encodes CSVEYRWAPGELFF.

V gene TRBV7-6 combines with J gene TRBJ1-1; D not certain. The V end lost 1 base, the J end lost 0 bases, and 3 bases lay between the germline ends. The CDR3 runs 13 residues. Germline V CDR1 and CDR2: SGHVS, FNYEAQ. The CDR3 loop reads CASSLDVNTEAFF. CDR3 nucleotide sequence: TGTGCCAGCAGCTTAGACGTGAACACTGAAGCTTTCTTT.

The V gene is TRBV7-8, the J gene TRBJ2-7; the match to TRBD2 covers 14 bases. Unmatched junction bases numbered 18, after V lost 6 bases and J lost 5 bases. Germline-derived CDR1 and CDR2 are SGHVS and FQNEAQ. The CDR3 length is 19 residues. The CDR3 DNA sequence: TGTGCCAGCAGTGGTCCCGGGACTAGCGGGAGAGAGGTCCCCCACGAGCAGTACTTC. Translating gives CASSGPGTSGREVPHEQYF.

The chain has TRBV15 and TRBJ1-1; the D gene is possibly TRBD1 (6 bases). The germline V gene has CDR1 LNHNV and CDR2 YYDKDF (reference sequence). Trimming left V 1 base short and J 1 base short, with 10 bases between. This CDR3 contains 15 residues. For the CDR3, the DNA is TGTGCCACCAGCAGAGGGAGGGGGTCGAACACTGAAGCTTTCTTT. It is translated as CATSRGRGSNTEAFF. Full variable domain (missing parts from reference TRBV15 and TRBJ1-1): DAMVIQNPRYQVTQFGKPVTLSCSQTLNHNVMYWYQQKSSQAPKLLFHYYDKDFNNEADTPDNFQSRRPNTSFCFLDIRSPGLGDTAMYLCATSRGRGSNTEAFFGQGTRLTVV.

The chain employs TRBV28 and TRBJ2-6, with 15 bases matching TRBD2. Germline V CDR1 and CDR2: MDHEN, SYDVKM. V lost 4 bases and J lost 1; bases outside the gene matches: 8. The CDR3 is 20 amino acids. CDR3 residues: CASSSTGLAGGNSGANVLTF. For the CDR3, the DNA is TGTGCCAGCAGTTCCACGGGACTAGCGGGAGGTAATTCTGGGGCCAACGTCCTGACTTTC.

V is TRBV4-3 and J is TRBJ2-1, with TRBD2 identical over 10 bases. The junction had 13 bases not matched to a gene; V was cut back by 1 base and J by 7 bases. CDR1 is LGHNA and CDR2 is YSLEER in the germline V gene. CDR3 length: 18 amino acids. DNA of the CDR3: TGCGCCAGCAGCCAAGCCTCAATGATTCTAGCGGGAGAAAATGAGCAGTTCTTC. It encodes CASSQASMILAGENEQFF.

J is TRBJ2-2 and V is TRBV25-1, with D uncertain. Germline V gene sequence: CDR1 MGHDK, CDR2 SYGVNS. Trimming cost V 2 bases and J 1 base, with 5 bases left between them. The CDR3 has 14 residues. This chain's CDR3 is CASSELGNTGELFF. DNA of the CDR3: TGTGCCAGCAGTGAACTAGGGAACACCGGGGAGCTGTTTTTT.

The V call is TRBV7-9, the J call TRBJ2-7; possibly TRBD1 for D (5 bases). The CDR3 spans 13 residues. With 6 bases removed from V and 4 bases from J, the gap between germline ends came to 13 bases. Germline lookup yields CDR1 SEHNR and CDR2 FQNEAQ (reference sequence). The CDR3: CASSRIQGYEQYF. The CDR3 nucleotides are TGTGCCAGCAGTCGTATTCAGGGTTACGAGCAGTACTTC. Looking up the rest from reference TRBV7-9 and TRBJ2-7 gives the full variable domain: DTGVSQNPRHKITKRGQNVTFRCDPISEHNRLYWYRQTLGQGPEFLTYFQNEAQLEKSRLLSDRFSAERPKGSFSTLEIQRTEQGDSAMYLCASSRIQGYEQYFGPGTRLTVT.

The chain employs TRBV4-2 and TRBJ2-7; D tentatively reads TRBD1 or TRBD2 (5 bases each). The CDR3 covers 15 residues. V lost 0 bases and J 9 bases, leaving 18 bases between the germline ends. The germline V gene has CDR1 LGHNA and CDR2 YNFKEQ. The CDR3 region is CASSQETGTVAGQYF. CDR3 bases: TGTGCCAGCAGCCAAGAAACCGGGACGGTGGCCGGGCAGTACTTC.

This rearrangement joins TRBV5-4 to TRBJ2-7; maybe TRBD2 (5 bases). The CDR3 has 14 amino acids. With 0 bases removed from V and 7 bases from J, the gap between germline ends came to 14 bases. Germline CDR1 reads SGHNT; CDR2 reads YYREEE (reference sequence). The CDR3: CASSLEGGPGEQYF. The DNA of the CDR3 is TGTGCCAGCAGCTTGGAAGGAGGTCCAGGAGAGCAGTACTTC.

The V and J genes are TRBV25-1 and TRBJ2-2; TRBD1 matches 7 bases. This CDR3 region has 15 residues. CDR1 MGHDK and CDR2 SYGVNS come from the germline V gene. V shed 8 bases and J 3 bases; nucleotides not matched to a gene: 9. The CDR3 loop is CASGSGQSYTGELFF. The CDR3 region has the DNA TGTGCCAGCGGATCGGGACAGTCGTACACCGGGGAGCTGTTTTTT. The variable domain in full, completed from reference TRBV25-1 and TRBJ2-2, reads EADIYQTPRYLVIGTGKKITLECSQTMGHDKMYWYQQDPGMELHLIHYSYGVNSTEKGDLSSESTVSRIRTEHFPLTLESARPSHTSQYLCASGSGQSYTGELFFGEGSRLTVL.

V usage is TRBV2 and J usage is TRBJ2-7; D gene unclear. This CDR3 contains 12 residues. From germline, CDR1 is SNHLY and CDR2 FYNNEI. V lost 1 base, J lost 3 bases, and 4 bases lay in between. The CDR3 loop reads CASSEGSYEQYF. CDR3 coding DNA: TGTGCCAGCAGTGAAGGAAGCTACGAGCAGTACTTC.

V usage is TRBV18 and J usage is TRBJ2-2; no firm D call. CDR1 and CDR2 from the germline V gene are KGHSH and LQKENI. V was clipped by 4 bases and J by 2 bases, with 8 bases between them. The CDR3 is 14 amino acids. DNA of the CDR3: TGTGCCAGCTCACTCACGGGTAACACCGGGGAGCTGTTTTTT. Its translation: CASSLTGNTGELFF.

The rearrangement links TRBV19 to TRBJ2-7; D is ambiguous. The germline V and J ends were trimmed by 3 bases and 2 bases, with 14 bases remaining between them. The CDR3 totals 15 residues. CDR1 LNHDA and CDR2 SQIVND come from the germline V gene (reference sequence). The CDR3 spells CASSILHQPPYEQYF. The CDR3 DNA sequence: TGTGCCAGTAGTATCTTACATCAACCCCCCTACGAGCAGTACTTC.

The count of this clone is one. This chain connects TRBV7-6 to TRBJ2-2; 7 bases are a match to TRBD1. The germline V gene has CDR1 SGHVS and CDR2 FNYEAQ. J lost 6 bases, V lost 5 bases, and 12 bases had no gene match. This CDR3 contains 16 residues. The CDR3 spells CASSAPGQLNPGELFF. CDR3 bases: TGTGCCAGCAGCGCACCGGGACAGCTAAATCCCGGGGAGCTGTTTTTT.

This clone was seen a single time. This chain links TRBV27 with TRBJ2-7, with D possibly TRBD1 on 5 matching bases. Germline CDR1 reads MNHEY; CDR2 reads SMNVEV (reference sequence). The CDR3 runs 14 residues. Trimming shortened V by 4 bases and J by 4 bases, and 14 bases separated the two germline ends. DNA of the CDR3: TGTGCCAGCAGTTCGCCGGGCAGGGCTTACGAGCAGTACTTC. Amino acid sequence: CASSSPGRAYEQYF.

The rearrangement links TRBV9 to TRBJ2-3; D not certain. Deletions cut 7 bases from V and 1 base from J, with 19 bases between. The germline V gene encodes CDR1 SGDLS and CDR2 YYNGEE. This CDR3 comprises 16 residues. CDR3 sequence reads: CASSSSGIGGTDTQYF. The DNA for the CDR3 is TGTGCCAGCTCATCGAGTGGGATTGGCGGCACAGATACGCAGTATTTT. Complete variable domain (other parts from reference TRBV9 and TRBJ2-3): DSGVTQTPKHLITATGQRVTLRCSPRSGDLSVYWYQQSLDQGLQFLIQYYNGEERAKGNILERFSAQQFPDLHSELNLSSLELGDSALYFCASSSSGIGGTDTQYFGPGTRLTVL.

The sample holds one count of this clone. V is TRBV29-1 and J is TRBJ2-3; TRBD2 aligns across 8 bases. V trimming: 3 bases; J trimming: 2 bases; junction bases outside the gene matches: 4. Germline V gives CDR1 SQVTM, CDR2 ANQGSEA. The CDR3 loop spans 14 amino acids. The chain's CDR3 is CSVDAGGITDTQYF. The CDR3 DNA reads as TGCAGCGTTGATGCGGGAGGTATCACAGATACGCAGTATTTT.

This chain uses TRBV2 with TRBJ2-3; 8 nucleotides agree with TRBD2. V lost 6 bases and J lost 8; bases outside the gene matches: 16. From germline, CDR1 is SNHLY and CDR2 FYNNEI. CDR3 size: 16 residues. The CDR3 region is CASSSELSGAQGTQYF. The CDR3 nucleotides are TGTGCCAGCAGCAGTGAACTTAGCGGGGCCCAGGGTACGCAGTATTTT.

This clone was observed a handful of times. The chain is built from TRBV2 and TRBJ2-3; D perhaps matches TRBD2 (5 bases). The CDR3 consists of 14 residues. In germline, CDR1 is SNHLY, CDR2 FYNNEI. V lost 3 bases and J lost 1, with 8 bases in between. CDR3 nucleotides: TGTGCCAGCAGTGAGGACTTACGCACAGATACGCAGTATTTT. Amino acid sequence: CASSEDLRTDTQYF.

The chain links TRBV6-5 to TRBJ2-2, with 7 bases aligning to TRBD1. This CDR3 is 14 amino acids long. Germline assignment: CDR1 MNHEY and CDR2 SVGAGI. The junction had 6 bases not matched to a gene; V was cut back by 6 bases and J by 5 bases. The CDR3 reads CASSPDRDTGELFF. The CDR3 DNA sequence: TGTGCCAGCAGCCCCGACAGGGATACCGGGGAGCTGTTTTTT.

This clone was seen a single time. CDR3 in amino acids: CASRRFLGAVSDTQYF. CDR3 DNA sequence: TGTGCCAGCCGGAGATTTTTGGGAGCGGTCTCGGATACGCAGTATTTT. The chain uses TRBV11-2 and TRBJ2-3; TRBD2 might be the D (5 bases). The CDR3 runs 16 residues. Germline loops: CDR1 SGHAT, CDR2 FQNNGV. V dropped 8 bases and J dropped 6 bases, with 24 bases sitting between them.

The CDR3 DNA sequence: TGTGCCAGCAGCTTGTGGGCTAGCGGTTTAAATGAGCAGTTCTTC. Protein sequence: CASSLWASGLNEQFF. The chain carries TRBV5-6 and TRBJ2-1; TRBD2 matches at 7 bases. CDR1 SGHDT and CDR2 YYEEEE come from the germline V gene. V dropped 1 base and J dropped 7; count of bases not matched to a gene: 8. The CDR3 spans 15 residues.

This chain links TRBV7-2 with TRBJ2-7, with D unresolved. The ends were cut back, 0 bases at V and 2 bases at J, with 8 bases in the middle. CDR3 length: 14 amino acids. The V gene's germline CDR1 is SGHTA and CDR2 FQGNSA. Here the CDR3 reads CASSLAIRAYEQYF. The CDR3 region has the DNA TGTGCCAGCAGCTTAGCAATTCGAGCCTACGAGCAGTACTTC.

The chain carries TRBV7-2 and TRBJ2-7; 8 bases map to TRBD1. The CDR3 has 14 residues. The V gene end was trimmed by 5 bases and the J gene end by 7 bases; junction bases not matched to a gene: 10. Germline V lookup: CDR1 SGHTA, CDR2 FQGNSA. DNA for the CDR3: TGTGCCAGCAGCACCGGACAGGGTATAGGGGAGCAGTACTTC. It is translated as CASSTGQGIGEQYF.

The chain is built from TRBV6-6 and TRBJ1-5; the D gene is possibly TRBD1 (5 bases). This CDR3 contains 15 residues. Trimming removed 6 bases from V and 7 bases from J, with 19 bases in between. Germline loops: CDR1 MNHNY, CDR2 SVGAGI (reference sequence). The CDR3 coding sequence is TGTGCCAGCAGCTATAGTAGGGGCGGGCGCCAGCCCCAGCATTTT. It translates to CASSYSRGGRQPQHF.

This chain uses TRBV15 with TRBJ2-1; TRBD1 matches at 7 bases. The CDR3 has 16 amino acids. The germline gives CDR1 LNHNV, CDR2 YYDKDF (reference sequence). Trimming at V came to 5 bases and at J to 2 bases, leaving 9 bases not matched to a gene. The CDR3 DNA sequence: TGTGCCACCAGCGTCGGGACAGCTCCACCCTACAATGAGCAGTTCTTC. This codes for CATSVGTAPPYNEQFF.